These 5 T cell receptor beta chains share one sample of origin, sequenced in a study of T cell repertoires in cytomegalovirus infection. TCRdb reanalysed the reads using MiXCR and keeps one entry per CDR3 protein. The sample carries roughly 230,000 distinct CDR3 sequences, over 15% recorded once. Sequencing input: CD8+ T cells from PBMCs. The receptor source for this set is a human donor in good health (CMV status not recorded). Some clones in this sample may be carry-over from other donors' samples.

At least ten counts were recorded for this clonotype. The chain links TRBV7-2 to TRBJ1-2; D unclear. The V gene's germline CDR1 is SGHTA and CDR2 FQGNSA. There are 15 residues in the CDR3. V was cut by 2 bases and J by 8 bases, with 18 bases left in between. The CDR3 DNA sequence: TGTGCCAGCAGCTTAACTCCTTTTCGGGGAGACGGCTACACCTTC. It codes for CASSLTPFRGDGYTF. Variable domain in full (rest from reference TRBV7-2 and TRBJ1-2): GAGVSQSPSNKVTEKGKDVELRCDPISGHTALYWYRQSLGQGLEFLIYFQGNSAPDKSGLPSDRFSAERTGGSVSTLTIQRTQQEDSAVYLCASSLTPFRGDGYTFGSGTRLTVV.

This clonotype turned up a few times. The chain links TRBV5-1 to TRBJ2-3, with 7 bases lining up with TRBD1. Germline V CDR1 and CDR2: SGHRS, YFSETQ. The ends lost 4 bases at V and 5 bases at J; junction bases unmatched: 10. The CDR3 extends over 15 amino acids. CDR3 sequence (DNA): TGCGCCAGCAGCCTCAGACAGGGTACAGAAGATACGCAGTATTTT. Its translation is CASSLRQGTEDTQYF.

The V call is TRBV20-1, the J call TRBJ2-7; 9 positions agree with TRBD1. The length of the CDR3 is 13 residues. The germline CDR1 and CDR2 sequences are DFQATT and SNEGSKA (reference sequence). Losses at the gene ends were 4 bases for V and 4 bases for J; bases not matched to a gene: 5. CDR3 residues: CSAKDRGSYEQYF. The CDR3 bases are TGCAGTGCTAAGGACAGGGGATCGTACGAGCAGTACTTC.

This clonotype was detected ten times or more. The J gene is TRBJ2-2, the V gene TRBV7-6; D perhaps matches TRBD1 (5 bases). The CDR3 is 16 residues long. With 3 bases removed from V and 6 bases from J, the gap between germline ends came to 17 bases. Germline values: CDR1 SGHVS, CDR2 FNYEAQ. The CDR3 bases are TGTGCCAGCAGCTTTATCAGGGTGGAAACAGCCGGGGAGCTGTTTTTT. The encoded protein is CASSFIRVETAGELFF.

This clonotype was counted between two and nine times. The V and J genes are TRBV6-5 and TRBJ1-2; 7 nucleotides match TRBD1. V was clipped by 6 bases and J by 1 base; unmatched bases: 11. This CDR3 is built from 16 residues. From germline, CDR1 is MNHEY and CDR2 SVGAGI. For the CDR3, the DNA is TGTGCCAGCAGCTACGGGACAGAAGCCTTTAACTATGGCTACACCTTC. Translating gives CASSYGTEAFNYGYTF.